Each of the 20 T cell receptor beta chains below was sequenced from the same sample in a study of shared clonotypes between healthy human individuals. Data came from immunoSEQ multiplex PCR; TCRdb stores just in-frame clones and leaves some out. The sample gives more than 2 million clones, 90% to 97% of which show up once; 0.1% to 0.15% is in the top ten. Sequencing used naive CD4+ T cells sorted from blood. Subset defined: CD45RA+ positively selected. These receptors were obtained from a man aged 18 to 29 in good health.

This chain joins TRBV7-8 and TRBJ2-7; 9 nucleotides agree with TRBD2. The CDR3 spans 18 residues. The V gene end was trimmed by 5 bases and the J gene end by 0 bases; junction bases not matched to a gene: 14. The germline V gene has CDR1 SGHVS and CDR2 FQNEAQ. CDR3 protein: CASSPLFALAGSSYEQYF. The CDR3 DNA reads TGTGCCAGCAGCCCCCTCTTCGCCCTAGCGGGGAGCTCCTACGAGCAGTACTTC.

This clone was detected once. The genes are TRBV30 and TRBJ1-3; 7 bases fit TRBD1. This CDR3 has 14 residues. Germline CDR1 is GTSNPN and CDR2 is SVGIG (reference sequence). V shed 3 bases and J 7 bases; nucleotides not matched to a gene: 9. In DNA, the CDR3 is TGTGCCTGGAGCCTAGGAGGGGGCGCGAACACCATATATTTT. Translation gives CAWSLGGGANTIYF.

This clone appeared once. The chain has TRBV2 and TRBJ2-6; D is uncertain. The V gene's germline CDR1 is SNHLY and CDR2 FYNNEI. The CDR3 has 11 amino acids. Trimming removed 11 bases from V and 4 bases from J, with 6 bases in between. CDR3 DNA: TGTGCCTCAAGGGGGGCCAACGTCCTGACTTTC. It codes for CASRGANVLTF.

The rearrangement uses TRBV30 and TRBJ2-7; the D is unclear. V was clipped by 2 bases and J by 7 bases, with 15 bases between them. The length of the CDR3 is 13 residues. In germline, CDR1 is GTSNPN, CDR2 SVGIG (reference sequence). CDR3 nucleotide sequence: TGTGCCTGGAGTCCCGGCGGCGCGAGGGAGCAGTACTTC. Its translation: CAWSPGGAREQYF.

The chain couples TRBV2 to TRBJ2-5; 11 bases map to TRBD2. CDR1 is SNHLY, CDR2 FYNNEI, per germline. The CDR3 has 16 amino acids. The ends lost 4 bases at V and 2 bases at J; junction bases unmatched: 6. This CDR3 is CASSVGGLAEQETQYF. The CDR3 bases are TGTGCCAGCAGTGTTGGGGGACTAGCGGAACAAGAGACCCAGTACTTC.

The chain carries TRBV7-2 and TRBJ1-1, with a weak D call TRBD1 (6 bases). The V and J ends lost 5 bases and 8 bases respectively, with 21 bases between them. The V gene's germline CDR1 is SGHTA and CDR2 FQGNSA. The CDR3 runs 15 residues. CDR3 nucleotide sequence: TGTGCCAGCAGCCCCCTTGTAGGGGGAATGGGGGAAGCTTTCTTT. Translated: CASSPLVGGMGEAFF.

V and J are TRBV7-2 and TRBJ2-1, with D possibly TRBD1 on 5 matching bases. Trimming left V 5 bases short and J 1 base short, with 15 bases between. Germline V gives CDR1 SGHTA, CDR2 FQGNSA. CDR3 length equals 16 residues. CDR3 amino acids: CASSPNGAGSYNEQFF. The CDR3 DNA is TGTGCCAGCAGCCCAAATGGGGCTGGGTCCTACAATGAGCAGTTCTTC.

The chain is built from TRBV5-8 and TRBJ2-7; 10 positions match TRBD2. The CDR3 covers 14 residues. V lost 5 bases and J lost 1; bases outside the gene matches: 3. In germline, CDR1 is SGHTS, CDR2 YDEGEE. CDR3 sequence (DNA): TGTGCCAGCAGGCTAGCGGGGGCTTCCTACGAGCAGTACTTC. The encoded protein is CASRLAGASYEQYF.

The chain couples TRBV5-1 to TRBJ1-1, with 10 bases aligning to TRBD1. CDR3 length: 16 amino acids. With V trimmed by 4 bases and J by 7 bases, 13 bases remained unmatched. The germline V gene has CDR1 SGHRS and CDR2 YFSETQ. The CDR3 DNA reads TGCGCCAGCAGCCTGGAAGGGACAGGGGTAACCGATGAAGCTTTCTTT. Translating gives CASSLEGTGVTDEAFF.

J is TRBJ2-7 and V is TRBV10-3, with D unresolved. Germline assignment: CDR1 ENHRY and CDR2 SYGVKD. The CDR3 totals 12 residues. The ends were cut back, 8 bases at V and 0 bases at J, with 8 bases in the middle. The CDR3: CAIGDSSYEQYF. The DNA for the CDR3 is TGTGCCATCGGCGATAGCTCCTACGAGCAGTACTTC.

This chain links TRBV11-2 with TRBJ2-4; D unclear. The CDR3 loop spans 14 amino acids. V was clipped by 3 bases and J by 0 bases, with 6 bases between them. Per the germline V gene, CDR1 is SGHAT and CDR2 is FQNNGV. The CDR3, as DNA: TGTGCCAGCAGCTTCCCGAAAGCCAAAAACATTCAGTACTTC. It specifies CASSFPKAKNIQYF.

Remarks on this clone: Other DNA sequences within the sample encode an identical CDR3. V and J are TRBV7-9 and TRBJ2-2; D uncertain. V gave up 5 bases and J gave up 4 bases, with 5 bases separating them. Per germline, CDR1 SEHNR and CDR2 FQNEAQ (reference sequence). The CDR3 loop spans 12 amino acids. CDR3 DNA: TGTGCCAGCAGCGCTAGCACCGGGGAGCTGTTTTTT. Its translation is CASSASTGELFF.

Regarding this clone: At the DNA level, this CDR3 is encoded by other sequences in the same sample as well. This rearrangement joins TRBV9 to TRBJ2-7; 7 bases align to TRBD1. V lost 3 bases and J lost 1; bases outside the gene matches: 7. The CDR3 has 15 residues. Germline V gene data show CDR1 as SGDLS and CDR2 as YYNGEE. The DNA of the CDR3 is TGTGCCAGCAGCGCCGACGTGACAGGGTCCTACGAGCAGTACTTC. Its translation is CASSADVTGSYEQYF. The full variable domain, in which reference TRBV9 and TRBJ2-7 provide the parts outside the CDR3, is DSGVTQTPKHLITATGQRVTLRCSPRSGDLSVYWYQQSLDQGLQFLIQYYNGEERAKGNILERFSAQQFPDLHSELNLSSLELGDSALYFCASSADVTGSYEQYFGPGTRLTVT.

The rearrangement uses TRBV5-1 and TRBJ2-1; TRBD1 agrees at 12 bases. After removal of 4 bases from V and 6 bases from J, the junction contained 8 bases not matched to a gene. Germline CDR1 is SGHRS and CDR2 is YFSETQ. The CDR3 is 16 amino acids. CDR3 amino acids: CASSPWGTGGFNEQFF. The CDR3 DNA sequence: TGCGCCAGCAGCCCCTGGGGGACAGGGGGCTTCAATGAGCAGTTCTTC. The whole variable domain, remainder taken from reference TRBV5-1 and TRBJ2-1, is KAGVTQTPRYLIKTRGQQVTLSCSPISGHRSVSWYQQTPGQGLQFLFEYFSETQRNKGNFPGRFSGRQFSNSRSEMNVSTLELGDSALYLCASSPWGTGGFNEQFFGPGTRLTVL.

The chain couples TRBV30 to TRBJ2-5; 7 nucleotides match TRBD1. J lost 1 base, V lost 8 bases, and 7 bases had no gene match. CDR1 and CDR2 (germline): GTSNPN, SVGIG (reference sequence). The CDR3 is made up of 13 amino acids. Here the CDR3 reads CARSTGLQETQYF. CDR3 in DNA: TGTGCCCGATCGACAGGGCTCCAAGAGACCCAGTACTTC.

This sequence joins TRBV5-1 and TRBJ1-5; D is uncertain. Germline CDR1 SGHRS, CDR2 YFSETQ. The CDR3 is 14 residues long. The V end lost 4 bases, the J end lost 2 bases, and 10 bases lay between the germline ends. The CDR3 region is CASSREVGNQPQHF. CDR3 DNA: TGCGCCAGCAGCAGGGAGGTTGGCAATCAGCCCCAGCATTTT.

The genes are TRBV10-3 and TRBJ2-3, with D hard to call. Germline V gene lookup returns CDR1 ENHRY and CDR2 SYGVKD. CDR3 size: 13 residues. V was clipped by 2 bases and J by 4 bases, with 7 bases between them. In nucleotides, the CDR3 is TGTGCCATCAGTGAGGGTCGCCCAGATACGCAGTATTTT. This encodes CAISEGRPDTQYF.

This chain joins TRBV7-9 and TRBJ2-7; 9 positions agree with TRBD1. After removal of 1 base from V and 5 bases from J, the junction contained 9 bases not matched to a gene. The germline V gene encodes CDR1 SEHNR and CDR2 FQNEAQ (reference sequence). The CDR3 runs 16 residues. CDR3 protein: CASSLVRTGVIDEQYF. For the CDR3, the DNA is TGTGCCAGCAGCTTAGTCCGGACAGGGGTAATTGACGAGCAGTACTTC.

This clone was observed a single time. This chain connects TRBV18 to TRBJ2-7, with TRBD1 identical over 8 bases. Trimming removed 6 bases from V and 0 bases from J; junction bases left unmatched: 7. Germline V gene data show CDR1 as KGHSH and CDR2 as LQKENI. CDR3 length equals 15 residues. Written as DNA, the CDR3 is TGTGCCAGCTCGGTGACAGGGGACACCTCCTACGAGCAGTACTTC. It translates to CASSVTGDTSYEQYF.

V gene TRBV7-2 combines with J gene TRBJ2-5; possible D gene TRBD1, 5 bases. Trimming stripped 5 bases from V and 6 bases from J, with 16 bases between. The CDR3 extends over 14 amino acids. Germline CDR1 and CDR2: SGHTA and FQGNSA. CDR3 sequence (DNA): TGTGCCAGCAGCGGTGACCGTAGGGGAAAGACCCAGTACTTC. The encoded protein is CASSGDRRGKTQYF.